Listed here are 18 T cell receptor beta chains from one sample, sequenced in a study of blood T cell repertoires in COVID-19. Data came from immunoSEQ multiplex PCR; TCRdb stores just in-frame clones and leaves some out. The sample carries 26,000 or so clones, 80% to 95% recorded once. The sample taken for sequencing was peripheral blood. The origin of the receptors is a human donor in a cohort sampled during active COVID-19.

This clone has just one count. The chain carries TRBV10-3 and TRBJ2-1, with 14 nucleotides matching TRBD2. V lost 2 bases and J lost 9; bases outside the gene matches: 3. Germline V gene data show CDR1 as ENHRY and CDR2 as SYGVKD. CDR3 size: 15 residues. CDR3 DNA: TGTGCCATCAGTGAGGGACTAGCGGGGGGCACTGAGCAGTTCTTC. Protein product: CAISEGLAGGTEQFF.

A single count supports this clone. J is TRBJ2-3 and V is TRBV7-3; the D gene is possibly TRBD2 (6 bases). With 5 bases removed from V and 1 base from J, the gap between germline ends came to 13 bases. This CDR3 contains 15 residues. CDR1 and CDR2 from the germline V gene are SGHTA and FQGTGA. DNA of the CDR3: TGTGCCAGCAGCCTACGACTAGACGGCACAGATACGCAGTATTTT. Translating gives CASSLRLDGTDTQYF.

This chain joins TRBV29-1 and TRBJ1-1; D gene ambiguous. The V gene's germline CDR1 is SQVTM and CDR2 ANQGSEA. This CDR3 is 12 amino acids long. V lost 6 bases, J lost 1 base, and 9 bases lay in between. CDR3 amino acids: CSVVEGNTEAFF. Here the CDR3 DNA reads TGCAGCGTCGTGGAGGGGAACACTGAAGCTTTCTTT.

The CDR3 DNA is TGCGCCACCCAGGGGCCCGGAGAGCGGGGTCATTATACGCAGTATTTT. It codes for CATQGPGERGHYTQYF. The gene calls are TRBV5-1 and TRBJ2-3, with D tentatively TRBD2 (7 bases). In germline, CDR1 is SGHRS, CDR2 YFSETQ. V was pared by 9 bases and J by 7 bases, with 27 bases between. This CDR3 has 16 amino acids.

J is TRBJ2-7 and V is TRBV4-1; D unclear. This CDR3 is built from 13 residues. V was cut by 1 base and J by 2 bases, with 6 bases left in between. Germline V gene data show CDR1 as MGHRA and CDR2 as YSYEKL. CDR3 region: CASSQGQAYEQYF. In DNA, the CDR3 is TGCGCCAGCAGCCAAGGCCAGGCCTACGAGCAGTACTTC.

The chain combines TRBV7-3 with TRBJ2-5; tentatively, D is TRBD1 (6 bases). The germline V and J ends were trimmed by 5 bases and 2 bases, with 12 bases remaining between them. The CDR3 contains 14 residues. Germline V gene lookup returns CDR1 SGHTA and CDR2 FQGTGA. CDR3 sequence: CASSHGTPQETQYF. CDR3 coding DNA: TGTGCCAGCAGCCACGGGACACCGCAAGAGACCCAGTACTTC. The full variable domain, completed using reference TRBV7-3 and TRBJ2-5, is GAGVSQTPSNKVTEKGKYVELRCDPISGHTALYWYRQSLGQGPEFLIYFQGTGAADDSGLPNDRFFAVRPEGSVSTLKIQRTERGDSAVYLCASSHGTPQETQYFGPGTRLLVL.

This clone appeared once. The V and J genes are TRBV4-1 and TRBJ2-3; the match to TRBD2 covers 14 bases. The germline V gene has CDR1 MGHRA and CDR2 YSYEKL. The J segment lost 6 bases and the V segment lost 6 bases, leaving 11 bases of the junction unmatched. The CDR3 has 17 residues. CDR3 residues: CASRRPRLAGGQDTQYF. CDR3 nucleotides: TGCGCCAGCAGGCGCCCCCGACTAGCGGGGGGGCAGGATACGCAGTATTTT.

V usage is TRBV18 and J usage is TRBJ2-6, with 7 bases matching TRBD1. Germline V gene lookup returns CDR1 KGHSH and CDR2 LQKENI. CDR3 length equals 16 residues. The J segment lost 4 bases and the V segment lost 1 base, leaving 4 bases of the junction unmatched. The CDR3 DNA is TGTGCCAGCTCACCACAGGGGGCAACCGGGGCCAACGTCCTGACTTTC. Protein: CASSPQGATGANVLTF.

V usage is TRBV5-4 and J usage is TRBJ2-5; D is perhaps TRBD2 (5 bases). The CDR3 sequence is 15 residues long. The germline V gene encodes CDR1 SGHNT and CDR2 YYREEE (reference sequence). Trimming stripped 3 bases from V and 1 base from J, with 13 bases between. CDR3 sequence (DNA): TGTGCCAGCAGCTGGGCGGGCGGTTCCCAAGAGACCCAGTACTTC. Translation gives CASSWAGGSQETQYF.

A single count supports this clone. This chain uses TRBV28 with TRBJ1-5; D gene uncertain. Germline CDR1 reads MDHEN; CDR2 reads SYDVKM. V lost 2 bases and J lost 6, with 17 bases in between. The CDR3 sequence is 16 residues long. DNA for the CDR3: TGTGCCAGCAGTTTAAGATTGGTCTCAGGTGGTCAGCCCCAGCATTTT. Its translation: CASSLRLVSGGQPQHF.

The chain employs TRBV5-5 and TRBJ2-2, with 15 bases matching TRBD2. V trimming: 4 bases; J trimming: 5 bases; junction bases outside the gene matches: 3. This CDR3 is 16 amino acids long. Germline CDR1 SGHKS, CDR2 YYEKEE (reference sequence). The CDR3 protein is CASSRGLAGGTGELFF. The CDR3 DNA sequence: TGTGCCAGCAGCAGGGGACTAGCGGGGGGTACCGGGGAGCTGTTTTTT.

This chain connects TRBV27 to TRBJ2-1; D might be TRBD1 (5 bases). The CDR3 is 14 amino acids. Per the germline V gene, CDR1 is MNHEY and CDR2 is SMNVEV (reference sequence). V lost 7 bases to trimming and J lost 5 bases, with 15 bases between them. DNA of the CDR3: TGTGCCAGCAAGGGGATCCTTTTCCACAATGAGCAGTTCTTC. Translation gives CASKGILFHNEQFF.

The V call is TRBV10-3, the J call TRBJ2-7; D possibly corresponds to TRBD1 (6 bases). This CDR3 is 13 amino acids long. The ends were cut back, 2 bases at V and 7 bases at J, with 12 bases in the middle. Germline assignment: CDR1 ENHRY and CDR2 SYGVKD. DNA of the CDR3: TGTGCCATCAGTGAGCAGGGGATGGGGGAGCAGTACGTC. This codes for CAISEQGMGEQYV.

The chain couples TRBV4-2 to TRBJ1-1; D uncertain. With 1 base removed from V and 1 base from J, the gap between germline ends came to 10 bases. In germline, CDR1 is LGHNA, CDR2 YNFKEQ. The length of the CDR3 is 15 residues. The CDR3 DNA sequence: TGTGCCAGCAGCCAAGCGGATCGGAGGAACACTGAAGCTTTCTTT. Protein: CASSQADRRNTEAFF.

This chain uses TRBV11-2 with TRBJ1-1; D gene uncertain. This CDR3 contains 17 residues. CDR1 is SGHAT, CDR2 FQNNGV, per germline. Trimming removed 3 bases from V and 0 bases from J, with 17 bases in between. CDR3 sequence (DNA): TGTGCCAGCAGCTTGTCCCCGAGGGCCTATATGAACACTGAAGCTTTCTTT. This gives the protein CASSLSPRAYMNTEAFF.

The rearrangement uses TRBV6-6 and TRBJ2-7; the D is unclear. This CDR3 spans 13 amino acids. Trimming removed 5 bases at V and 4 bases at J, with 12 bases between. Germline CDR1 is MNHNY and CDR2 is SVGAGI (reference sequence). The CDR3 DNA reads as TGTGCCAGCAGTATTATACAGCCTTACGAGCAGTACTTC. Translated, it gives CASSIIQPYEQYF.

The chain links TRBV7-9 to TRBJ1-4, with D hard to call. There are 16 residues in the CDR3. Germline V lookup: CDR1 SEHNR, CDR2 FQNEAQ (reference sequence). V lost 5 bases to trimming and J lost 5 bases, with 18 bases between them. DNA for the CDR3: TGTGCCAGCAGCCCTACGTTCGACGGGAGGAATGAAAAACTGTTTTTT. It specifies CASSPTFDGRNEKLFF. The full variable domain, completed using reference TRBV7-9 and TRBJ1-4, is DTGVSQNPRHKITKRGQNVTFRCDPISEHNRLYWYRQTLGQGPEFLTYFQNEAQLEKSRLLSDRFSAERPKGSFSTLEIQRTEQGDSAMYLCASSPTFDGRNEKLFFGSGTQLSVL.

The gene calls are TRBV6-1 and TRBJ1-2; 7 bases agree with TRBD1. V gave up 3 bases and J gave up 8 bases; unmatched junction bases: 12. This CDR3 is built from 15 residues. CDR1 is MNHNS, CDR2 SASEGT, per germline. In nucleotides, the CDR3 is TGTGCCAGCAGTGACATGGGTAGGGGGCGGTGGGGCTACACCTTC. Protein: CASSDMGRGRWGYTF.